What follows is one TCR beta chain and its context. Its antigen is as yet unknown. The entry originates in a study of cytomegalovirus exposure and HLA in healthy donors. Study as a whole: About 200 million T cells yielded more than 90 million unique TCR beta sequences in earlier analysis.

Participants comprised healthy donors of bone marrow. Whole-study results and caveats: Rates of TCR association differed by HLA locus in a later analysis, with DRB1 highest and HLA-C lowest. CMV antigen specificity of three CMV-associated chains was confirmed in vitro.

Trimming stripped 8 bases from V and 7 bases from J, with 12 bases between. Germline CDR1 and CDR2: MDHEN and SYDVKM. The CDR3 length is 12 residues. PCR employed 60 Vbeta and 13 Jbeta primers. The method was immunoSEQ multiplex PCR; TCRdb's version includes in-frame clones alone and lacks a portion of them. The sample includes about 200,000 clones, more than 65% seen only once; the top ten take approximately 0.63%. What was sequenced was PBMCs. The sequence derives from a man aged 18 to 30 in good health and CMV-seronegative. V and J are TRBV28 and TRBJ1-5; a possible D gene is TRBD1 (6 bases). CDR3 DNA: TGTGCCAGCGGCGACAGGTTACAGCCCCAGCATTTT. Amino acids: CASGDRLQPQHF.